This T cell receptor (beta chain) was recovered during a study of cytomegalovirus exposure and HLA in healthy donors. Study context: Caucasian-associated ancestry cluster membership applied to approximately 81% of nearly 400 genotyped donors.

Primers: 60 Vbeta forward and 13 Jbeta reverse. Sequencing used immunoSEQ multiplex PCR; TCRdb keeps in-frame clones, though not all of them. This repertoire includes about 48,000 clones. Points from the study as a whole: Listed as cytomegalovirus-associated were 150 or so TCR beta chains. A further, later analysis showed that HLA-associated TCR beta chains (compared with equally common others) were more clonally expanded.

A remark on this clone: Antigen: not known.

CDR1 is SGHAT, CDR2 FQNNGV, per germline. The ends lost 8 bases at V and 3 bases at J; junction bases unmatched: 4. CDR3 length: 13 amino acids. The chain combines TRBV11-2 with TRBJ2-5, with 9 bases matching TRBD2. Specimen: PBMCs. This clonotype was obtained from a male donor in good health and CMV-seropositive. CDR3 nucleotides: TGTGCCAGCGCGCTAGCGGGGAAAGAGACCCAGTACTTC. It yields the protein CASALAGKETQYF.